The rows below give T cell receptor beta chains drawn from one sample of a study of tumor and adjacent non-tumor tissue in lung cancer. TCRdb re-analysed the multiplex PCR reads in MiXCR, keeping a single row per CDR3 protein. The table lists over 110,000 distinct CDR3 sequences, about 71% of them singletons, with around a sixth in the top ten. The sequenced sample consisted of lung tumor tissue. The receptor set was obtained from a man aged 60 to 69 with small cell lung cancer. Each CDR3 is given with its conserved first and last residue. A D gene is named only where the DNA matches it firmly. Some rows have no size entry. The others give once, few or many, or a class for an expanded clone.

TRBV6-1	TRBD2	once	15	TRBJ2-3	CTNSGGGYSTDTQYF	TGTACCAACAGCGGGGGGGGGTATAGCACAGATACGCAGTATTTT
TRBV20-1	NA	NA	14	TRBJ2-5	CSARDHVDPETQYF	TGCAGTGCTAGAGATCATGTCGATCCAGAGACCCAGTACTTC
TRBV7-6	NA	once	12	TRBJ2-3	CASSPITDRQYF	TGTGCCAGCAGCCCAATCACAGATAGGCAGTATTTT
TRBV19	NA	NA	13	TRBJ1-5	CASTRGLNQPQHF	TGTGCCAGTACTCGGGGTTTAAATCAGCCCCAGCATTTT
TRBV7-9	NA	few	15	TRBJ2-1	CASSGPGASYNEQFF	TGTGCCAGCAGCGGCCCGGGCGCCTCCTACAATGAGCAGTTCTTC
TRBV12-3/TRBV12-4	NA	many	13	TRBJ2-1	CASSFGRDNEQFF	TGTGCCAGCAGTTTCGGACGAGACAATGAGCAGTTCTTC
TRBV20-1	NA	few	12	TRBJ2-1	CSAQMGSNGQFF	TGCAGTGCTCAAATGGGGAGCAATGGGCAGTTCTTC
TRBV6-1	NA	NA	14	TRBJ2-2	CASIGGFNTGELFF	TGTGCCAGCATAGGGGGGTTCAACACTGGGGAGCTGTTTTTT
TRBV6-5	NA	many	15	TRBJ2-1	CASSPGYRGYNEQFF	TGTGCCAGCAGTCCCGGGTACCGCGGCTACAATGAGCAGTTCTTC
TRBV12-3/TRBV12-4	NA	NA	12	TRBJ2-3	CASSSGADTQCF	TGTGCCAGCAGTTCGGGGGCAGATACGCAGTGTTTT
TRBV4-2	NA	NA	16	TRBJ2-3	CASSQLAGWITDTQYF	TGTGCCAGCAGCCAGCTAGCCGGCTGGATCACAGATACTCAGTATTTT
TRBV4-2	TRBD2	NA	20	TRBJ2-1	CASSQDPRTSGRALHNEQSF	TGTGCCAGCAGCCAAGACCCTAGGACTAGCGGGAGGGCCCTCCACAATGAGCAGTCCTTC
TRBV11-2	NA	NA	11	TRBJ1-4	CVSSLGEELFF	TGTGTCAGCAGCTTAGGTGAAGAACTGTTTTTT
TRBV20-1	TRBD2	few	13	TRBJ2-7	CSAQMGLDYEQYF	TGCAGTGCTCAGATGGGACTAGACTACGAGCAGTACTTC
TRBV6-1	TRBD2	few	15	TRBJ2-2	CASRREGRFTGELFF	TGTGCCAGCAGGAGGGAGGGCCGCTTCACCGGGGAGCTGTTTTTT
TRBV20-1	NA	NA	15	TRBJ2-1	CSARDQGRPYNEQLF	TGCAGTGCTAGAGATCAAGGGCGTCCCTACAATGAGCAGCTCTTC
TRBV20-1	TRBD1	NA	15	TRBJ1-2	CTARDTTGNTYGYTF	TGCACTGCTAGAGATACGACAGGGAATACCTATGGCTACACGTTC
TRBV4-1	NA	NA	13	TRBJ2-3	CASSQEAIDTQYF	TGCGCCAGCAGCCAAGAGGCCATAGATACGCAGTATTTT
TRBV12-3/TRBV12-4	NA	NA	13	TRBJ2-1	CASCLARGDSPFF	TGTGCCAGCTGTTTAGCACGGGGGGACAGCCCGTTCTTC
TRBV5-1	NA	NA	14	TRBJ2-1	CANSLEANYNEQFF	TGCGCCAACAGCTTGGAAGCTAACTACAATGAGCAGTTCTTC
TRBV28	NA	NA	12	TRBJ2-3	CASSPLVSTQYF	TGTGCCAGCAGCCCACTAGTTTCTACGCAGTATTTT
TRBV20-1	TRBD1	NA	15	TRBJ1-2	CSAVDRGRLPHGYTF	TGCAGTGCTGTGGACAGGGGGCGCTTGCCCCATGGCTACACCTTC
TRBV4-2	NA	NA	17	TRBJ1-6	CVSSQETRSSYNSPLHF	TGTGTCAGCAGCCAAGAGACCCGGAGCTCCTATAATTCACCCCTACACTTT
TRBV20-1	NA	NA	17	TRBJ2-5	CSSRDHGSANSRFLQYF	TGCAGTTCTAGAGATCATGGGTCGGCCAACAGTCGATTTCTCCAGTACTTC
TRBV5-4	NA	few	15	TRBJ2-6	CASLKPSSGANVLTF	TGTGCCAGCTTGAAGCCCTCCTCTGGGGCCAACGTCCTGACTTTC
TRBV7-8	NA	NA	13	TRBJ1-6	CASSIGRDSPLHF	TGTGCCAGCAGCATTGGGAGAGATTCACCCCTCCACTTT